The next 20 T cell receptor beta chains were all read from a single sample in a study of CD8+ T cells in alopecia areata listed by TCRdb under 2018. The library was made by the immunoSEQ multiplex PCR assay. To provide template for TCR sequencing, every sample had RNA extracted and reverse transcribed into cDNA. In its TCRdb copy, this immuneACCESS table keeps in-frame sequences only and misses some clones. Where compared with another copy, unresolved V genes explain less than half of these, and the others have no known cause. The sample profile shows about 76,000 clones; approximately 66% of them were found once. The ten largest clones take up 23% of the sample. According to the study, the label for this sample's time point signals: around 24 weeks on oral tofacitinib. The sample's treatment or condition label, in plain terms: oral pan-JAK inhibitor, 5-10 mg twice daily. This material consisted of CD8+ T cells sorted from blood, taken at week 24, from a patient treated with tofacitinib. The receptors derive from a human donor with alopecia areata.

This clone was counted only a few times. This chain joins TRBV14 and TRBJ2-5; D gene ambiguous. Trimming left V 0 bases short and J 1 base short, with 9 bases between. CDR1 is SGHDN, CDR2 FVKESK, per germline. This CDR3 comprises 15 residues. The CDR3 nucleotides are TGTGCCAGCAGCCAAGATCTGTGGGCCCAAGAGACCCAGTACTTC. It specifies CASSQDLWAQETQYF.

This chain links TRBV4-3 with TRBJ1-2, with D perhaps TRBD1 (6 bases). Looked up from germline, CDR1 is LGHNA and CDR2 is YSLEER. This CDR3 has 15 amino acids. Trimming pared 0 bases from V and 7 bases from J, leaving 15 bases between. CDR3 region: CASSQDRQGISGYTF. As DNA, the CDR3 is TGCGCCAGCAGCCAAGATCGCCAGGGGATCAGTGGCTACACCTTC.

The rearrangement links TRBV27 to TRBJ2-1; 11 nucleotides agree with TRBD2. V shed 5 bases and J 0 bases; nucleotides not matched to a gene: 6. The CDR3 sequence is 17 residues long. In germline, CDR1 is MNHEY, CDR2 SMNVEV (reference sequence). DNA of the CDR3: TGTGCCAGCAGTCAACCGGGACTAGCGGCCTCCTACAATGAGCAGTTCTTC. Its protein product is CASSQPGLAASYNEQFF.

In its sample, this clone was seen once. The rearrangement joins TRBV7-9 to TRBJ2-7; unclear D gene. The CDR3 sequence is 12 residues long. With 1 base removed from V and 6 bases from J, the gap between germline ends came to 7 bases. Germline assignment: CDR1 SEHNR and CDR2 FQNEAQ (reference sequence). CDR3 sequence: CASSLERLEQYF. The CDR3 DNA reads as TGTGCCAGCAGCTTAGAACGGCTCGAGCAGTACTTC.

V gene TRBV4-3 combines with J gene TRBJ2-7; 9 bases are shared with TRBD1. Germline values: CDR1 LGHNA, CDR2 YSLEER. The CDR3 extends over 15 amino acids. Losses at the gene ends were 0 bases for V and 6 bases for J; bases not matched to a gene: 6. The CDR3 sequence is CASSQEDRGVGEQYF. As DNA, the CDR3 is TGCGCCAGCAGCCAAGAGGACAGGGGCGTGGGCGAGCAGTACTTC.

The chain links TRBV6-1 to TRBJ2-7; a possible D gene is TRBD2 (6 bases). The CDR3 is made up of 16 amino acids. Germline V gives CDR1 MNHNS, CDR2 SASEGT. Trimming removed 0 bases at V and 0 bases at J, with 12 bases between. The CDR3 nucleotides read TGTGCCAGCAGTGAAGCGGGACTCCTTTACTCCTACGAGCAGTACTTC. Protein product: CASSEAGLLYSYEQYF.

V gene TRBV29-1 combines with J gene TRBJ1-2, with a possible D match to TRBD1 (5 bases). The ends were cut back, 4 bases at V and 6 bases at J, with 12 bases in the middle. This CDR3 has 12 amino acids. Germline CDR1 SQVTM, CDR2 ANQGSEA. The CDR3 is CSVGPGRNGYTF. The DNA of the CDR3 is TGCAGCGTTGGTCCGGGACGTAATGGCTACACCTTC. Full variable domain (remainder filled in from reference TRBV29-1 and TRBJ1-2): SAVISQKPSRDICQRGTSLTIQCQVDSQVTMMFWYRQQPGQSLTLIATANQGSEATYESGFVIDKFPISRPNLTFSTLTVSNMSPEDSSIYLCSVGPGRNGYTFGSGTRLTVV.

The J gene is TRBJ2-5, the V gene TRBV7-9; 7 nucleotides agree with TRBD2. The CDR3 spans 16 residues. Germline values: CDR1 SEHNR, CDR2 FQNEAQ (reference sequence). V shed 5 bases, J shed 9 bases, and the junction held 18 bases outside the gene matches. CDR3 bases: TGTGCCAGCAGCAACCCAGGCGGGAGCCCCGACGGAGCCCAGTACTTC. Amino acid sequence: CASSNPGGSPDGAQYF.

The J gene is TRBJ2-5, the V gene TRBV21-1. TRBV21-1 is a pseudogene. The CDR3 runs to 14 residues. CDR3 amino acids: CASSNPARQETQYF. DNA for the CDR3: TGTGCCAGCAGCAACCCAGCCCGACAAGAGACCCAGTACTTC.

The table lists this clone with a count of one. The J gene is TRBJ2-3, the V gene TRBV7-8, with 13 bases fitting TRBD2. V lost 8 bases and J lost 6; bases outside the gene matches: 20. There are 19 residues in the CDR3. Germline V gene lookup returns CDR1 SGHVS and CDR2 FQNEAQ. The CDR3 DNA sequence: TGTGCCAGCGAGGCGGACTCCGATACCACTAGCGGGGGGGTGGATACGCAGTATTTT. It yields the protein CASEADSDTTSGGVDTQYF.

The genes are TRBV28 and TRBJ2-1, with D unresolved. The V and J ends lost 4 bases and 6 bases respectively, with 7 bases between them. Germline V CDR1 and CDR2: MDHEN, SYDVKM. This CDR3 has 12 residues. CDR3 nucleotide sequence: TGTGCCAGCAGTTGGGTCGGCAATGAGCAGTTCTTC. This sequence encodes CASSWVGNEQFF.

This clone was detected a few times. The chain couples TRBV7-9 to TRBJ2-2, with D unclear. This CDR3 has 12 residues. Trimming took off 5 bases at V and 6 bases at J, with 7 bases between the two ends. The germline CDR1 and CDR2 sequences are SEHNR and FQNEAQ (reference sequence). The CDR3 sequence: CASSNPAGELFF. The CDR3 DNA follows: TGTGCCAGCAGCAACCCCGCCGGGGAGCTGTTTTTT.

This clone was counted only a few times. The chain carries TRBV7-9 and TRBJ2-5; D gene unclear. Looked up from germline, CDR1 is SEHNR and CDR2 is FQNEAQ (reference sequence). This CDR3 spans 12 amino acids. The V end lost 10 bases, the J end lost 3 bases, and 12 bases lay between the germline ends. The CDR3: CATTFWEETQYF. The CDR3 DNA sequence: TGTGCCACTACCTTCTGGGAAGAGACCCAGTACTTC.

CDR3 nucleotides: TGCAGCGTAAGCGGACGGGACACCGGGGAGCTGTTTTTT. Amino acid sequence: CSVSGRDTGELFF. This chain uses TRBV29-1 with TRBJ2-2, with a tentative D call TRBD2 (5 bases). Trimming cost V 6 bases and J 3 bases, with 11 bases left between them. The CDR3 is 13 amino acids. Germline V gene data show CDR1 as SQVTM and CDR2 as ANQGSEA.

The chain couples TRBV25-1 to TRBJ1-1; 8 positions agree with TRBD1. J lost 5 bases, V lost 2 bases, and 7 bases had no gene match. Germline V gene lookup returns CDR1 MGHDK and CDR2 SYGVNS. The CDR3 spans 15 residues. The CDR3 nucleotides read TGTGCCAGCAGTGAAGGCGGGACAGGAGGGACTGAAGCTTTCTTT. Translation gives CASSEGGTGGTEAFF.

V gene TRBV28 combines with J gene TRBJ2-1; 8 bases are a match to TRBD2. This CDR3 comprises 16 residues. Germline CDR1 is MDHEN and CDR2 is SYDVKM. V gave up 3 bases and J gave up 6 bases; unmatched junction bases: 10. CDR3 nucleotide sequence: TGTGCCAGCAGTTTTCGGAGCGGGAGCCTAGGCAATGAGCAGTTCTTC. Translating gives CASSFRSGSLGNEQFF.

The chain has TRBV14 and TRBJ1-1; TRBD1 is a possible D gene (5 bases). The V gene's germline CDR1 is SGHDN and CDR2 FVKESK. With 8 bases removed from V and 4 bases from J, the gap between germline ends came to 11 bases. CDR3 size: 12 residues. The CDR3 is CASGPGGTEAFF. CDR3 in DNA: TGTGCCAGCGGTCCCGGGGGCACTGAAGCTTTCTTT.

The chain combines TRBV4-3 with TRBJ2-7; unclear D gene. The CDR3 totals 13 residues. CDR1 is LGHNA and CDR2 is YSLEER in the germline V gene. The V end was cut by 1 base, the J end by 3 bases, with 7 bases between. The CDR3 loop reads CASSQGSDYEQYF. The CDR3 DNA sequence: TGCGCCAGCAGCCAAGGCAGCGACTACGAGCAGTACTTC.

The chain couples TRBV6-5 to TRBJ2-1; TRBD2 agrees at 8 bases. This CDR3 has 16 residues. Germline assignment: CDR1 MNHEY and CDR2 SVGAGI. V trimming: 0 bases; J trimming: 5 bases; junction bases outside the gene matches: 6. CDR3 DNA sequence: TGTGCCAGCAGTTACTCGACGGGGGGGGCGCACAATGAGCAGTTCTTC. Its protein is CASSYSTGGAHNEQFF.

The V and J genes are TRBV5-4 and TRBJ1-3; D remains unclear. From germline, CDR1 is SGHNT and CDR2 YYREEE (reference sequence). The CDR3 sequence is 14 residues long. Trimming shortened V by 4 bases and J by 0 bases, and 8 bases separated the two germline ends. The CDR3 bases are TGTGCCAGCAGCAGCCGATTCTCTGGAAACACCATATATTTT. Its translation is CASSSRFSGNTIYF.